This paragraph reports one T cell receptor beta chain. Its antigen remains unidentified. V shed 8 bases and J shed 0 bases, with 12 bases lying between them. The CDR3 contains 14 residues. Per germline, CDR1 MDHEN and CDR2 SYDVKM. The isolated RNA, all of it, was reverse transcribed, so expressed TCRB transcripts were what got sequenced. Generated by immunoSEQ multiplex PCR, the TCRdb table keeps only in-frame clones and is missing some. The repertoire holds 100,000 to 150,000 clones, with roughly 10% as singletons. This entry belongs to a study of beta chain features in type 1 diabetes. Study in general: The patients were much like the healthy donors in age, gender and cell yields. Study observations and caveats: In all four CD4+ subsets, TCRB CDR3 length was significantly, moderately reduced in type 1 diabetes. Researchers reported that naive, central memory and Treg TCRB repertoires appeared more similar in patients than in healthy donors.

Each sorted fraction was over 95% pure. The sequenced sample consisted of central memory CD4+ T cells from blood. The chain links TRBV28 to TRBJ2-3, with D perhaps matching TRBD1 (7 bases). This receptor was obtained from a man younger than 40 with type 1 diabetes. CDR3 sequence reads: CASGGGLSTDTQYF. In DNA form, the CDR3 reads TGTGCCAGCGGAGGGGGCCTAAGCACAGATACGCAGTATTTT.